The clone carrying this TCR beta chain came up a few times. What it recognizes is unknown. The data were obtained in a study of T cell repertoires in cytomegalovirus infection. Study observations and caveats: The ex vivo response was dominated by HLA-C-restricted CMV-specific TCR beta clonotypes.

With V trimmed by 4 bases and J by 3 bases, 2 bases remained unmatched. CDR3 length: 14 amino acids. MiXCR, run by TCRdb on the reads, gives a single entry per CDR3 protein. In the table there are roughly 90,000 distinct CDR3 sequences, roughly 29% of which are singletons. The chain couples TRBV12-3 or TRBV12-4 to TRBJ2-1; the match to TRBD2 covers 8 bases. This TCR came from a human donor in good health (CMV status not recorded). Some clones in this sample may be carry-over from other donors' samples. Sequenced here: CD8+ T cells from cultured PBMCs, sampled from culture after CMV antigen stimulation. The CDR3 loop reads CASSSAGVYNEQFF. CDR3 coding DNA: TGTGCCAGCAGTTCAGCGGGGGTCTACAATGAGCAGTTCTTC.